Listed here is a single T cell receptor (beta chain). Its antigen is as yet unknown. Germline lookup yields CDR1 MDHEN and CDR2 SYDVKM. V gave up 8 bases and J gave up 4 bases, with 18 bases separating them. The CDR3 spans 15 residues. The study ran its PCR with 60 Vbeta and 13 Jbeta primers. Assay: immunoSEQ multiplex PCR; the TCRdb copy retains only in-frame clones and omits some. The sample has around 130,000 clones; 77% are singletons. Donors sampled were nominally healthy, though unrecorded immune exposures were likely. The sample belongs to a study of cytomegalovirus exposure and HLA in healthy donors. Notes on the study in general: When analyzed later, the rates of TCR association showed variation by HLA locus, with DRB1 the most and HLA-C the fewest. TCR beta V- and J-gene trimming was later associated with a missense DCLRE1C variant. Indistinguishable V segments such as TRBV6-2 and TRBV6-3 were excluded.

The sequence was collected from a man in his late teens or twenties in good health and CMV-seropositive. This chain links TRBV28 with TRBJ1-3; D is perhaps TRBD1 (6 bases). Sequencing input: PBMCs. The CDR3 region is CASLVWTDSGNTIYF. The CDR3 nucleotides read TGTGCCAGCCTAGTGTGGACAGATAGCGGAAACACCATATATTTT.